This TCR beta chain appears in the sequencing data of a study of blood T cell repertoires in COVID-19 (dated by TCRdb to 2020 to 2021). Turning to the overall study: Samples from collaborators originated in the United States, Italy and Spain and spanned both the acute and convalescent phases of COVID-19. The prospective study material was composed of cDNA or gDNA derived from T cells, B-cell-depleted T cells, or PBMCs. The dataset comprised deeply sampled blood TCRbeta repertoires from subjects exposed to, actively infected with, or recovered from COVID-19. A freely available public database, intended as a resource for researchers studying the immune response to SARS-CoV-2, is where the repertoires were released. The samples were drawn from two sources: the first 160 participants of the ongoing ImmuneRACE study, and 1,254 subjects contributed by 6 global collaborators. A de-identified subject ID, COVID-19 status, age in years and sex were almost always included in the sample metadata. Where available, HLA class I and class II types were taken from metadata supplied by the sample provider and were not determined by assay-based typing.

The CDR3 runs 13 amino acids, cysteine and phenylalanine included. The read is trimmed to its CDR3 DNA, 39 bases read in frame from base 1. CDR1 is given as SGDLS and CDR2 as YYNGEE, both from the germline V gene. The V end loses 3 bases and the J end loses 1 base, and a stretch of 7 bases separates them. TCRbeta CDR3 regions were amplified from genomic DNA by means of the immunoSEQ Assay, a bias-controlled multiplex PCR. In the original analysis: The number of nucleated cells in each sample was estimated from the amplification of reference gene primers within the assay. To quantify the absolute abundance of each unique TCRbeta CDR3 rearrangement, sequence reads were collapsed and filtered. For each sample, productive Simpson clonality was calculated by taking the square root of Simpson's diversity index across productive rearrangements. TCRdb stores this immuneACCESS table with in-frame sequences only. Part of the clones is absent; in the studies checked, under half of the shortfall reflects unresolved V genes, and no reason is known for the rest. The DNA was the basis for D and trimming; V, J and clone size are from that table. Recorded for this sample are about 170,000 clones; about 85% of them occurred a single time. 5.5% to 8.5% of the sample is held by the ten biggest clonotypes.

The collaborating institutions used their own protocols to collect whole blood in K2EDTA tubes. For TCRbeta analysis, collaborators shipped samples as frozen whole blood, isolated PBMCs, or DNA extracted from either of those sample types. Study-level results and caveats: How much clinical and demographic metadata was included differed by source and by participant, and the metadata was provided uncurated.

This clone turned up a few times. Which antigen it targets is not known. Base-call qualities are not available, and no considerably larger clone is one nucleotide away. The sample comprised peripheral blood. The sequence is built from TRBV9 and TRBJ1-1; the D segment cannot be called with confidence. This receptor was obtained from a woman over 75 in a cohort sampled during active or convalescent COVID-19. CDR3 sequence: CASSAGWNTEAFF. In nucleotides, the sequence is TGTGCCAGCAGCGCAGGATGGAACACTGAAGCTTTCTTT.